One sample yielded the 7 T cell receptor beta chains listed below, sequenced in a study of blood T cell repertoires in COVID-19. Clones were read by immunoSEQ multiplex PCR, and TCRdb kept only the in-frame ones, dropping some. The sample records about 240,000 clones, 70% to 90% being singletons. The source material was peripheral blood. The receptors stem from a woman in her 70s with active or convalescent COVID-19.

In DNA form, the CDR3 reads TGTGCCAGCAGCCCGGGACAGGGGTCAGTGACCCAGTACTTC. As protein: CASSPGQGSVTQYF. This chain joins TRBV7-8 and TRBJ2-5; 10 positions match TRBD1. V shed 5 bases and J 7 bases; nucleotides not matched to a gene: 7. This CDR3 comprises 14 residues. The germline V gene encodes CDR1 SGHVS and CDR2 FQNEAQ.

The V gene is TRBV11-3, the J gene TRBJ1-5; 10 nucleotides align to TRBD1. The CDR3 totals 17 residues. CDR1 SGHNT and CDR2 YENEEA come from the germline V gene. The trim removed 1 base at V and 1 base at J, leaving 4 bases unmatched. CDR3 coding DNA: TGTGCCAGCAGCTTAGGACAGGGGGCAATGAGCAATCAGCCCCAGCATTTT. Amino acids: CASSLGQGAMSNQPQHF.

This clone was seen only a few times. The J gene is TRBJ1-1, the V gene TRBV5-1; 10 nucleotides match TRBD1. This CDR3 contains 13 residues. The ends lost 6 bases at V and 7 bases at J; junction bases unmatched: 6. Germline V gene sequence: CDR1 SGHRS, CDR2 YFSETQ. For the CDR3, the DNA is TGCGCCAGCACTGAGACAGGGGGCTTTGAAGCTTTCTTT. Translated: CASTETGGFEAFF. The full variable domain, its missing parts supplied by reference TRBV5-1 and TRBJ1-1, is KAGVTQTPRYLIKTRGQQVTLSCSPISGHRSVSWYQQTPGQGLQFLFEYFSETQRNKGNFPGRFSGRQFSNSRSEMNVSTLELGDSALYLCASTETGGFEAFFGQGTRLTVV.

The CDR3: CASSPWTGRGNQPQHF. The DNA for the CDR3 is TGTGCCAGCAGCCCTTGGACAGGCCGAGGCAATCAGCCCCAGCATTTT. The chain employs TRBV7-8 and TRBJ1-5, with 7 bases matching TRBD1. Trimming removed 5 bases from V and 2 bases from J; junction bases left unmatched: 9. Germline-derived CDR1 and CDR2 are SGHVS and FQNEAQ. CDR3 length: 16 residues.

This chain joins TRBV6-2 or TRBV6-3 and TRBJ2-1, with 10 bases lining up with TRBD2. CDR1 MNHEY and CDR2 SVGEGT come from the germline V gene. CDR3 length equals 18 residues. Trimming at V came to 0 bases and at J to 3 bases, leaving 8 bases not matched to a gene. The CDR3 sequence is CASSYSTRTSGNYNEQFF. The CDR3 DNA follows: TGTGCCAGCAGTTACTCCACCAGGACTAGCGGAAACTACAATGAGCAGTTCTTC.

The gene calls are TRBV5-6 and TRBJ1-1, with D possibly matching TRBD1 (5 bases). Germline assignment: CDR1 SGHDT and CDR2 YYEEEE. CDR3 length equals 17 residues. The V and J ends lost 6 bases and 1 base respectively, with 22 bases between them. CDR3 bases: TGTGCCAGCAACCTCCTGGTAGGGGTCCGTCAGAACACTGAAGCTTTCTTT. The encoded protein is CASNLLVGVRQNTEAFF.

With respect to this clone: One junction end disagrees with the germline gene, perhaps due to a read error. This rearrangement joins TRBV20-1 to TRBJ1-6; 7 nucleotides match TRBD1. Germline V gene sequence: CDR1 DFQATT, CDR2 SNEGSKA (reference sequence). This CDR3 spans 11 amino acids. The CDR3 loop is CSARAQDRPCF. DNA for the CDR3: TGCAGTGCTAGAGCCCAGGACAGGCCCTGCTTT.